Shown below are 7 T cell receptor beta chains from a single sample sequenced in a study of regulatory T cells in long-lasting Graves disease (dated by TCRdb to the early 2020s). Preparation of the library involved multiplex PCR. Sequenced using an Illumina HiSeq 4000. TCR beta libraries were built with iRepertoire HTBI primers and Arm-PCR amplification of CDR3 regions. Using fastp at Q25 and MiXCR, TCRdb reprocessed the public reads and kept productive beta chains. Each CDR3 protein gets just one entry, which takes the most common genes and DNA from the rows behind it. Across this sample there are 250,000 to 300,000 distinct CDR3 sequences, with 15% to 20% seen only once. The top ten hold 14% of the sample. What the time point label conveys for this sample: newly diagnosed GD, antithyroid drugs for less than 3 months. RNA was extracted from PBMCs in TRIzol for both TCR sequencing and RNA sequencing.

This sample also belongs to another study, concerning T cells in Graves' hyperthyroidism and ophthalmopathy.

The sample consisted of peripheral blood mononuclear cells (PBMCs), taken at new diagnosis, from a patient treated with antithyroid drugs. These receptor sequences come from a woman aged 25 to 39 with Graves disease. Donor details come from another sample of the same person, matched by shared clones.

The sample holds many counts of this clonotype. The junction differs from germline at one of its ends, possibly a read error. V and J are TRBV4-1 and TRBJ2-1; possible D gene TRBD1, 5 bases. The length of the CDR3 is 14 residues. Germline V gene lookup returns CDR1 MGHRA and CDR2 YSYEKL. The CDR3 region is CASSSLTDYNEQFF. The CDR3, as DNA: TGTGCCAGCAGCTCATTGACAGACTACAATGAGCAGTTCTTC.

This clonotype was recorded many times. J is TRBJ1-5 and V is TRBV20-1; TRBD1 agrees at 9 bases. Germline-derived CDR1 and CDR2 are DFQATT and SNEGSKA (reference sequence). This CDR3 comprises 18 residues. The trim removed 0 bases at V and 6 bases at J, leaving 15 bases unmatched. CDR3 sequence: CSARDQRWDRAHGQPQHF. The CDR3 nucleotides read TGCAGTGCTAGAGATCAGCGCTGGGACAGGGCTCATGGTCAGCCCCAGCATTTT.

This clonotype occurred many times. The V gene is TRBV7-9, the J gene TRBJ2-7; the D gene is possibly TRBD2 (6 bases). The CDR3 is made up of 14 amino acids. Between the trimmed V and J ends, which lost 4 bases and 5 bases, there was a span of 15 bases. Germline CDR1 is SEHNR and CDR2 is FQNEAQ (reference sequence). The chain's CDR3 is CASSSEGWGDEQYF. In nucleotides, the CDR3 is TGTGCCAGCAGCTCGGAGGGGTGGGGGGACGAGCAGTACTTC.

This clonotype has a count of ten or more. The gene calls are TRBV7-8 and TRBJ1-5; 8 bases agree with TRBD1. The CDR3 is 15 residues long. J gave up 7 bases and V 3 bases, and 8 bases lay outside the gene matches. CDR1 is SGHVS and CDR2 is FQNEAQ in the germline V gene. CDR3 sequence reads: CASSLGGQGPQPQHF. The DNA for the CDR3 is TGTGCCAGCAGCTTGGGCGGACAGGGCCCCCAGCCCCAGCATTTT.

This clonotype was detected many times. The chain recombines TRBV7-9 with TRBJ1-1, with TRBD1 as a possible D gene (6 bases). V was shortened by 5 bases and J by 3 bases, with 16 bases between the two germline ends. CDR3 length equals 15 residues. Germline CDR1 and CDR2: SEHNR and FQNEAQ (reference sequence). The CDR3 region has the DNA TGTGCCAGCAGCCCAGGACAGCGGACAGACACTGAAGCTTTCTTT. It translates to CASSPGQRTDTEAFF. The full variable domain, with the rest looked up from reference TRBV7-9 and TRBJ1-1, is DTGVSQNPRHKITKRGQNVTFRCDPISEHNRLYWYRQTLGQGPEFLTYFQNEAQLEKSRLLSDRFSAERPKGSFSTLEIQRTEQGDSAMYLCASSPGQRTDTEAFFGQGTRLTVV.

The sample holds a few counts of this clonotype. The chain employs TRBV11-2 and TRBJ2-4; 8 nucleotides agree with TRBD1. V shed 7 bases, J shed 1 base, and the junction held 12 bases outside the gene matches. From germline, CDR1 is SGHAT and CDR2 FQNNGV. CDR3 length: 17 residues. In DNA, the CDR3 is TGTGCCAGCACAGGGGGCAAAGGCGTCCGGGCCAAAAACATTCAGTACTTC. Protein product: CASTGGKGVRAKNIQYF.

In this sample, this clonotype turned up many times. This chain's CDR3 is CASRGVRGVRANVLTF. CDR3 DNA sequence: TGTGCCAGCAGGGGTGTACGGGGCGTTAGGGCCAACGTCCTGACTTTC. The J gene is TRBJ2-6, the V gene TRBV3-1; D could derive from TRBD1 or TRBD2 (5 bases each). V was trimmed by 6 bases and J by 5 bases, leaving 17 bases between them. This CDR3 comprises 16 residues. Germline V gives CDR1 LGHDT, CDR2 YNNKEL (reference sequence).